These 8 T cell receptor beta chains were sequenced from one sample in a study of molecular identifiers for immune sequencing clone quantification. TCRdb reprocessed the PCR reads with MiXCR, giving one entry per CDR3 protein. This sample has just under 650,000 distinct CDR3 sequences, with less than 20% found just once. The sample taken for sequencing was naive CD8+ T cells from blood, with Jurkat cell RNA spiked in. As for subset: FACS-sorted CD8+CD4-CCR7+CD45RA+ naive T cells. These receptors were collected from a human donor in good health. Some libraries in this study had Jurkat cell RNA spiked in.

This clonotype has just a few counts. The chain carries TRBV24-1 and TRBJ2-7; D uncertain. Per germline, CDR1 KGHDR and CDR2 SFDVKD. The CDR3 extends over 13 amino acids. The V gene lost 1 base and the J gene lost 5 bases, with 8 bases spanning the gap. CDR3 in amino acids: CATSDFNANEQYF. In nucleotides, the CDR3 is TGTGCCACCAGTGATTTTAACGCGAACGAGCAGTACTTC.

This clonotype was recorded many times. V usage is TRBV27 and J usage is TRBJ2-3; 10 positions match TRBD1. This CDR3 region has 18 residues. The V segment lost 5 bases and the J segment 3 bases; nucleotides outside the gene matches: 14. The germline V gene has CDR1 MNHEY and CDR2 SMNVEV (reference sequence). DNA of the CDR3: TGTGCCAGCAGTACACCCTCCGGGACAGGGGATGTTACAGATACGCAGTATTTT. Translating it yields CASSTPSGTGDVTDTQYF.

About this clonotype itself: A read error may be the cause here, since a much bigger clone is one base away. V usage is TRBV4-1 and J usage is TRBJ2-7, with a possible D match to TRBD2 (7 bases). Germline V gives CDR1 MGHRA, CDR2 YSYEKL. CDR3 size: 13 residues. The CDR3 coding sequence is TGCGCCAGCAACCAAGGGGGGGGCAACGAGCAGTACTTC. Translating gives CASNQGGGNEQYF.

Remarks on this clonotype: Being one base from a much bigger clone, this may be a read error. The conserved phenylalanine or tryptophan is not found at the CDR3 terminus, so this likely reflects a read error. The DNA for the CDR3 is TGTGCCAGCACTGGGTCTGTCGAGCCCCAAGGAAACTATGGCTACACCCTC. This codes for CASTGSVEPQGNYGYTL. The chain is built from TRBV2 and TRBJ1-2; D remains ambiguous. CDR3 length: 17 residues. Germline lookup yields CDR1 SNHLY and CDR2 FYNNEI. V dropped 7 bases and J dropped 2 bases, with 23 bases sitting between them.

This chain uses TRBV29-1 with TRBJ2-7; perhaps TRBD2 as D (6 bases). Germline-derived CDR1 and CDR2 are SQVTM and ANQGSEA. CDR3 length: 12 residues. The V gene lost 4 bases and the J gene lost 2 bases, with 9 bases spanning the gap. Here the CDR3 reads CSVVADTYEQYF. In DNA form, the CDR3 reads TGCAGCGTTGTAGCGGACACCTACGAGCAGTACTTC.

Points on this clonotype: This clone may be a read error of a much larger clone one base away. The chain has TRBV4-3 and TRBJ2-3; D is tentatively TRBD1 or TRBD2 (8 bases each). The length of the CDR3 is 17 residues. Germline V gene sequence: CDR1 LGHNA, CDR2 YSLEER. The DNA of the CDR3 is TGCGCCAGCAGCCAAGATAACGGGGGGGCCGGGACAGGTACGCAGTATTTT. Translated: CASSQDNGGAGTGTQYF.

A remark on this clonotype: Given a much more abundant clone one base away, this may be a read error. V and J are TRBV4-1 and TRBJ2-1; 10 positions match TRBD2. Germline values: CDR1 MGHRA, CDR2 YSYEKL. CDR3 size: 17 residues. CDR3 in amino acids: CASSQGPPAGGNNGQFF. The CDR3 nucleotides are TGCGCCAGCAGCCAAGGGCCCCCAGCGGGGGGGAACAATGGGCAGTTCTTC.

A note on this clonotype: This clone may be a read error of a much larger clone one base away. The chain carries TRBV9 and TRBJ2-5; TRBD2 is a possible D gene (5 bases). In germline, CDR1 is SGDLS, CDR2 YYNGEE. The CDR3 runs 17 residues. Written as DNA, the CDR3 is TGTGTCAGCAGCGCTGACCGGGTGCGGGCGGGCCAAGAGACCCAGTACTTC. Its protein is CVSSADRVRAGQETQYF.